The T cell receptor (beta chain) under discussion was sequenced for a study of CD8+CD57+ T cells in acquired aplastic anemia. The wider study: On average, sorted CD4+ and CD8+ cells gave around 3.3 ug of DNA.

Profiles of TCR beta VDJ and CDR3 were generated from a genomic DNA template. MiXCR, run by TCRdb on the reads, gives a single entry per CDR3 protein. The sample holds approximately 260,000 distinct CDR3 sequences, around 82% seen once. This CDR3 has 15 amino acids. Germline assignment: CDR1 SGHTA and CDR2 FQGTGA. The V segment lost 4 bases and the J segment 4 bases; nucleotides outside the gene matches: 5. CD8+CD57+ cell expansion had been shown by flow cytometry in patients chosen for sequencing. The genes are TRBV7-3 and TRBJ2-5, with 11 bases fitting TRBD2. Sequenced: sorted CD4+, CD8+, or CD8+CD57+ T cells (not recorded which) from PBMCs. This receptor was identified in a human donor with aplastic anemia. The DNA for the CDR3 is TGTGCCAGCAGCTCTAGCGGGAGGTGGGGAGAGACCCAGTACTTC. This sequence encodes CASSSSGRWGETQYF.